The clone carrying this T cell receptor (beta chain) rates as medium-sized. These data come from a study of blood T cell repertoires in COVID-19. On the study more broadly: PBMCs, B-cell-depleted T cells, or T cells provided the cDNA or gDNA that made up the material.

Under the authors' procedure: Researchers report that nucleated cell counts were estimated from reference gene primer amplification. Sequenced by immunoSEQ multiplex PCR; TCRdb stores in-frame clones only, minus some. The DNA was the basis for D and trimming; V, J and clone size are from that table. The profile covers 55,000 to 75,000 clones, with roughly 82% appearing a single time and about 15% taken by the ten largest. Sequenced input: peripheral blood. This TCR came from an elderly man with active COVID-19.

This CDR3 is CAISASGEGTDTQYF. CDR3 nucleotide sequence: TGTGCCATCAGTGCTAGCGGGGAGGGCACAGATACGCAGTATTTT. V is TRBV10-3 and J is TRBJ2-3, with 9 bases matching TRBD2. V shed 4 bases and J 1 base; nucleotides not matched to a gene: 3. Germline lookup yields CDR1 ENHRY and CDR2 SYGVKD. The CDR3 sequence is 15 residues long.